These T cell receptor beta chains were read from a single sample in a study of blood T cell repertoires in COVID-19. The method was immunoSEQ multiplex PCR; TCRdb's version includes in-frame clones alone and lacks a portion of them. The sample holds 150,000 to 190,000 clones, roughly 72% seen once. The sequenced sample consisted of peripheral blood. The source is a woman older than 75 with acute or convalescent COVID-19. CDR3s include the opening cysteine and the closing phenylalanine or tryptophan. Each record gives: D gene, V gene, J gene, clone size, CDR3 DNA, CDR3 protein. A D gene is named only where the DNA matches it firmly. Where a row states a size, it is once, few, many or the class of an expanded clone; other rows omit it.

TRBD1	TRBV19	TRBJ1-2	NA	TGTGCCAGTAGTATAAAGGGGGCGAGCGGCTACACCTTC	CASSIKGASGYTF
TRBD1	TRBV18	TRBJ1-4	NA	TGTGCCAGCTCACCGGGGACAGGGGAAGAAAAACTGTTTTTT	CASSPGTGEEKLFF
NA	TRBV28	TRBJ2-5	NA	TGTGCCAGCAGCGTAGGAGCCCAAGAGACCCAGTACTTC	CASSVGAQETQYF
TRBD2	TRBV7-3	TRBJ2-1	few	TGTGCCAGCAGCTTAACGGGACTAGAATACAATGAGCAGTTCTTC	CASSLTGLEYNEQFF
NA	TRBV6-2/TRBV6-3	TRBJ2-3	few	TGTGCCAGCAGTTACGAGGGTCGAATACGGGATACGCAGTATTTT	CASSYEGRIRDTQYF
TRBD1	TRBV3-1/TRBV3-2	TRBJ1-2	NA	TGTGCCAGCAGCCAAAGCCCGGGACAGGGAGATGGCTACACCTTC	CASSQSPGQGDGYTF
NA	TRBV29-1	TRBJ2-5	once	TGCAGCGCACGGACATCCGGAGAGACCCAGTACTTC	CSARTSGETQYF
NA	TRBV2	TRBJ2-5	few	TGTGCCAGCAGTGTTGGCCCGGGCGGGATTGAGACCCAGTACTTC	CASSVGPGGIETQYF
TRBD1	TRBV7-9	TRBJ1-4	NA	TGTGCCAGCAGCACCCCGGCAGGGGGCAACGAAAAACTGTTTTTT	CASSTPAGGNEKLFF
TRBD1	TRBV7-9	TRBJ1-4	NA	TGTGCCAGCAGCTTAGCCGGGACAGCGCTAGAAAAACTGTTTTTT	CASSLAGTALEKLFF
TRBD1	TRBV6-2/TRBV6-3	TRBJ1-5	once	TGTGCCAGCAGTTACCCCGCAGGGGGGCAGCCCCAGCATTTT	CASSYPAGGQPQHF
TRBD1	TRBV28	TRBJ2-7	few	TGTGCCAGCAGTTTTCCGTTGCAGGGGGCCTACGAGCAGTACTTC	CASSFPLQGAYEQYF
TRBD1	TRBV19	TRBJ1-2	NA	TGTGCCAGTAGTCTCGGGACAGGCCATTCTTTTTGGTACACCTTC	CASSLGTGHSFWYTF
NA	TRBV18	TRBJ1-5	NA	TGTGCCAGCTCACCAGCCGGAGGCATAATGGTTAGCAATCAGCCCCAGCATTTT	CASSPAGGIMVSNQPQHF
TRBD1	TRBV2	TRBJ1-1	NA	TGTGCCAGCAGCCTGGGACAGGGGGACACTGAAGCTTTCTTT	CASSLGQGDTEAFF
NA	TRBV28	TRBJ1-5	NA	TGTGCCAGCAGTCCTTTCGGGGGCGGGGGTCAGCCCCAGCATTTT	CASSPFGGGGQPQHF
TRBD2	TRBV24-1	TRBJ2-1	few	TGTGCCACCAGTGATCCTACTAGCGGGAGGTGGAATGAGCAGTTCTTC	CATSDPTSGRWNEQFF
TRBD1	TRBV3-1/TRBV3-2	TRBJ1-1	NA	TGTGCCAGCAGAGGGACAGAGGCAGCTGAAGCTTTCTTT	CASRGTEAAEAFF
NA	TRBV12-3/TRBV12-4	TRBJ2-7	NA	TGTGCCAGCAGTTCGACACTCTCCTACGAGCAGTACTTC	CASSSTLSYEQYF
TRBD1	TRBV15	TRBJ1-1	few	TGTGCCACCAGCAGAGAGACAGGGGTGAACACTGAAGCTTTCTTT	CATSRETGVNTEAFF
NA	TRBV7-8	TRBJ1-2	NA	TGTGCCAGCAACCCTTGGGGTGGGGGCTCTAACTATGGCTACACCTTC	CASNPWGGGSNYGYTF
NA	TRBV3-1/TRBV3-2	TRBJ1-5	NA	TGTGCCAGCAGCCACTCACGCCTGGACAGTAGCAATCAGCCCCAGCATTTT	CASSHSRLDSSNQPQHF
NA	TRBV2	TRBJ2-3	NA	TGTGCCAGCGGCGAGGGTGCGCAGTATTTT	CASGEGAQYF
TRBD1	TRBV6-5	TRBJ1-1	NA	TGTGCCAGCAGTATCGGGACAGGGGTTGAAGCTTTCTTT	CASSIGTGVEAFF
NA	TRBV12-3/TRBV12-4	TRBJ1-1	NA	TGTGCCAGCGAAAAACAGGACAACACTGAAGCTTTCTTT	CASEKQDNTEAFF
TRBD1	TRBV29-1	TRBJ1-2	NA	TGCAGCGCGGGGACAGGGGACTATGGCTACACCTTC	CSAGTGDYGYTF
TRBD1	TRBV18	TRBJ1-1	NA	TGTGCCAGCTCACAGATGACAGGGGAGAGCACTGAAGCTTTCTTT	CASSQMTGESTEAFF
NA	TRBV30	TRBJ2-3	NA	TGTGCCTGGGTCGGGGGTACAGATACGCAGTATTTT	CAWVGGTDTQYF
NA	TRBV7-9	TRBJ2-1	once	TGTGCCAGCAGCCCTATTCTTAGACAGGCCATATACAATGAGCAGTTCTTC	CASSPILRQAIYNEQFF
NA	TRBV6-5	TRBJ1-6	NA	TGTGCCAGCGGGGAGGGGGTCTCCTATAATTCACCCCTCCACTTT	CASGEGVSYNSPLHF
NA	TRBV19	TRBJ1-1	NA	TGTGCCAGTAGTAATCAGGGAACTGAAGCTTTCTTT	CASSNQGTEAFF
NA	TRBV9	TRBJ2-3	NA	TGTGCCAGCAGCGCCCGACTAGGGGAGGCAGATACGCAGTATTTT	CASSARLGEADTQYF
NA	TRBV3-1/TRBV3-2	TRBJ1-4	NA	TGTGCCAGCAGCCGAAGTCAAGCCAATAATGAAAAACTGTTTTTT	CASSRSQANNEKLFF
TRBD2	TRBV7-6	TRBJ2-1	NA	TGTGCCAGCAGCCTCTCTAGCGGCTCCTACAATGAGCAGTTCTTC	CASSLSSGSYNEQFF
NA	TRBV5-1	TRBJ2-5	NA	TGCGCCAGCAGCCCCCGGGATAGCGATGCCGGGACCCAGTACTTC	CASSPRDSDAGTQYF
NA	TRBV7-2	TRBJ2-2	NA	TGTGCCAGCAGCTTAGCCAGAAGTACCGGGGAGCTGTTTTTT	CASSLARSTGELFF
TRBD2	TRBV5-1	TRBJ2-1	few	TGCGCCAGCAGTAGGGAAAAAGGGACTAGCGGTTACAATGAGCAGTTCTTC	CASSREKGTSGYNEQFF
NA	TRBV7-2	TRBJ1-2	NA	TGTGCCAGCAGCTTACAGGGAACCTATGGCTACACCTTC	CASSLQGTYGYTF
TRBD1	TRBV7-2	TRBJ1-2	NA	TGTGCCAGCAGCGCCCGGACAGGGACTGGGGGCTACACCTTC	CASSARTGTGGYTF
NA	TRBV6-5	TRBJ1-6	NA	TGTGCCAGCAAAAGAGACTTCCGTACGGATTCACCCCTCCACTTT	CASKRDFRTDSPLHF
NA	TRBV30	TRBJ1-4	once	TGTGCCTGGAGTGGACTAGGGCCGACAACTAATGAAAAACTGTTTTTT	CAWSGLGPTTNEKLFF
NA	TRBV5-1	TRBJ2-1	NA	TGCGCCAGCAGCCCCCCCGTCAGGAATGAGCAGTTCTTC	CASSPPVRNEQFF
NA	TRBV11-2	TRBJ2-5	NA	TGTGCCAGCAGCTTAGAGCGGGAGACCCAGTACTTC	CASSLERETQYF
NA	TRBV7-3	TRBJ1-6	few	TGTGCCAGCAGCTTAGGTTCCGGGTTTAATTCACCCCTCCACTTT	CASSLGSGFNSPLHF
TRBD1	TRBV19	TRBJ1-6	NA	TGTGCCAGTCGGGACAGAATCTCCTATAATTCACCCCTCCACTTT	CASRDRISYNSPLHF